This entry lists 26 T cell receptor beta chains sequenced from one sample in a study of blood T cells in healthy people across ages. A second 7 to 11 cycle PCR used barcoded and J-beta primers. TCRdb analysed the 5' RACE reads with MiXCR anew, one entry per CDR3 protein. The sample gives 780,000 or so distinct CDR3 sequences, 56% of which show up once; 20% to 30% is in the top ten. The sample was blood. These TCRs come from a man aged 40-49 years in good health.

V gene TRBV10-3 combines with J gene TRBJ2-7; TRBD1 is a possible D gene (5 bases). The germline V gene has CDR1 ENHRY and CDR2 SYGVKD. This CDR3 is built from 15 residues. V was pared by 10 bases and J by 3 bases, with 22 bases between. For the CDR3, the DNA is TGTGCCACCGCAAGGCAGGGAAAAACAAACTACGAGCAGTACTTC. Its translation is CATARQGKTNYEQYF.

This chain links TRBV2 with TRBJ2-5, with TRBD1 matching 7 bases. The assigned J gene may be wrong: the sequence end matches TRBJ2-7 better. This CDR3 has 12 residues. Germline V gene lookup returns CDR1 SNHLY and CDR2 FYNNEI. The CDR3 spells CASRNRGYEQYF. The CDR3 region has the DNA TGTGCCAGCAGGAACAGGGGTTACGAGCAGTACTTC.

J is TRBJ2-3 and V is TRBV6-2 or TRBV6-3, with 9 bases matching TRBD2. Germline V lookup: CDR1 MNHEY, CDR2 SVGEGT. The length of the CDR3 is 14 residues. V lost 5 bases to trimming and J lost 6 bases; unmatched junction nucleotides: 6. CDR3 nucleotide sequence: TGTGCCAGCAGTGACCGGACTAGCGCCGATACGCAGTATTTT. This translates into CASSDRTSADTQYF.

The CDR3 region is CASSLQFLVAAVMNTEAFF. The DNA for the CDR3 is TGTGCCAGCAGCTTGCAGTTTCTGGTGGCAGCTGTAATGAACACTGAAGCTTTCTTT. The chain is built from TRBV5-5 and TRBJ1-1; D call uncertain. CDR3 size: 19 residues. Trimming stripped 1 base from V and 0 bases from J, with 22 bases between. CDR1 is SGHKS, CDR2 YYEKEE, per germline (reference sequence).

This clonotype is a singleton in its sample. The genes are TRBV7-9 and TRBJ1-5, with D hard to call. With 3 bases removed from V and 6 bases from J, the gap between germline ends came to 18 bases. The CDR3 runs 16 residues. Germline V CDR1 and CDR2: SEHNR, FQNEAQ (reference sequence). This chain's CDR3 is CASSFEWAGLGQPQHF. In DNA, the CDR3 is TGTGCCAGCAGCTTCGAGTGGGCGGGTCTTGGTCAGCCCCAGCATTTT.

V and J are TRBV5-1 and TRBJ2-1; 11 nucleotides line up with TRBD1. The closer fit of TRBJ2-7 to the DNA end suggests the J call may be wrong. The CDR3 is 13 residues long. Germline CDR1 and CDR2: SGHRS and YFSETQ. For the CDR3, the DNA is TGCGCCAGCAGCTCCGGGACAGGGGGTGAGCAGTACTTC. It codes for CASSSGTGGEQYF.

This clonotype was counted at least ten times. J is TRBJ2-1 and V is TRBV5-1; either TRBD1 or TRBD2 may supply D (5 bases each). V dropped 4 bases and J dropped 2 bases, with 13 bases sitting between them. The CDR3 loop spans 15 amino acids. Germline V gene data show CDR1 as SGHRS and CDR2 as YFSETQ. The CDR3 reads CASSGLGDPYNEQFF. DNA of the CDR3: TGCGCCAGCAGCGGCCTAGGGGACCCCTACAATGAGCAGTTCTTC.

The chain couples TRBV11-1 to TRBJ1-4, with 8 bases that match TRBD1. This CDR3 comprises 17 residues. Germline V lookup: CDR1 SGHAT, CDR2 FQDESV (reference sequence). The V segment lost 5 bases and the J segment 0 bases; nucleotides outside the gene matches: 8. The DNA for the CDR3 is TGTGCCAGCAGCCCTTGGACAGGGAAGACAACTAATGAAAAACTGTTTTTT. This sequence encodes CASSPWTGKTTNEKLFF.

V usage is TRBV28 and J usage is TRBJ2-7; 9 bases are shared with TRBD1. The CDR3 contains 15 residues. Germline CDR1 is MDHEN and CDR2 is SYDVKM. Losses at the gene ends were 6 bases for V and 7 bases for J; bases not matched to a gene: 13. The CDR3 loop is CASSLPGTGMWEQYF. CDR3 coding DNA: TGTGCCAGCAGCCTTCCCGGGACAGGGATGTGGGAGCAGTACTTC.

This chain uses TRBV12-3 or TRBV12-4 with TRBJ2-3; D gene uncertain. CDR3 length: 14 residues. Trimming stripped 6 bases from V and 1 base from J, with 11 bases between. CDR3 in amino acids: CASRRTGRTDTQYF. The CDR3, as DNA: TGTGCCAGCAGACGGACGGGCCGCACAGATACGCAGTATTTT.

The chain employs TRBV28 and TRBJ2-4; no definite D call. Germline V lookup: CDR1 MDHEN, CDR2 SYDVKM. Trimming took 6 bases from V and 13 from J, leaving 28 bases between them. CDR3 length equals 16 residues. CDR3 protein: CASRTLSGEKPYVQYF. The CDR3 DNA sequence: TGTGCCAGCAGGACCTTATCGGGCGAGAAGCCGTACGTGCAGTACTTC. Full variable domain (remainder filled in from reference TRBV28 and TRBJ2-4): DVKVTQSSRYLVKRTGEKVFLECVQDMDHENMFWYRQDPGLGLRLIYFSYDVKMKEKGDIPEGYSVSREKKERFSLILESASTNQTSMYLCASRTLSGEKPYVQYFGAGTRLSVL.

The J gene is TRBJ2-7, the V gene TRBV15, with 7 positions matching TRBD1. V dropped 8 bases and J dropped 7; count of bases not matched to a gene: 14. The CDR3 is 14 amino acids. Germline CDR1 LNHNV, CDR2 YYDKDF (reference sequence). Here the CDR3 DNA reads TGTGCCACCGCGAAAGTAGCAGGGGGAAGTGAGCAGTACTTC. Protein sequence: CATAKVAGGSEQYF.

The chain couples TRBV27 to TRBJ2-5, with a possible D match to TRBD1 (7 bases). Germline loops: CDR1 MNHEY, CDR2 SMNVEV (reference sequence). The ends were cut back, 6 bases at V and 0 bases at J, with 14 bases in the middle. The CDR3 spans 15 residues. For the CDR3, the DNA is TGTGCCAGCAGAACAGGGGAGGCGTACCAAGAGACCCAGTACTTC. Its protein product is CASRTGEAYQETQYF.

This clonotype was observed many times. The CDR3 loop reads CASSLTRGGNEKLFF. As DNA, the CDR3 is TGTGCCAGCAGTTTAACTCGGGGCGGTAATGAAAAACTGTTTTTT. The rearrangement links TRBV28 to TRBJ1-4, with D possibly being TRBD1 (5 bases). The CDR3 is made up of 15 amino acids. Germline values: CDR1 MDHEN, CDR2 SYDVKM. Trimming took off 2 bases at V and 4 bases at J, with 11 bases between the two ends.

This chain links TRBV28 with TRBJ2-3; a possible D gene is TRBD2 (12 bases). CDR1 and CDR2 (germline): MDHEN, SYDVKM. This CDR3 spans 16 amino acids. Trimming pared 3 bases from V and 8 bases from J, leaving 21 bases between. The CDR3 loop is CASSFGLAGTGGTQYF. DNA of the CDR3: TGTGCCAGCAGTTTCGGACTAGCGGGGACAGGGGGTACGCAGTATTTT.

The table lists this clonotype with a few counts. This chain joins TRBV24-1 and TRBJ2-1, with 8 bases fitting TRBD1. Germline trimming cut 9 bases from V and 10 bases from J; bases unmatched to any gene: 16. This CDR3 is built from 15 residues. Germline assignment: CDR1 KGHDR and CDR2 SFDVKD. The chain's CDR3 is CATASARTGFREQFF. CDR3 DNA: TGTGCCACCGCATCCGCCCGGACAGGGTTTCGCGAGCAGTTCTTC.

This chain links TRBV12-3 or TRBV12-4 with TRBJ1-1, with a weak D call TRBD1 (5 bases). The length of the CDR3 is 14 residues. With 6 bases removed from V and 2 bases from J, the gap between germline ends came to 13 bases. The CDR3 protein is CASSSGTINTEAFF. In nucleotides, the CDR3 is TGTGCCAGCAGCTCGGGGACGATAAACACTGAAGCTTTCTTT.

V usage is TRBV20-1 and J usage is TRBJ2-1; D gene uncertain. In germline, CDR1 is DFQATT, CDR2 SNEGSKA (reference sequence). CDR3 length equals 11 residues. With 6 bases removed from V and 5 bases from J, the gap between germline ends came to 8 bases. The CDR3, as DNA: TGCAGTGCAGTGGGGAACAATGAGCAGTTCTTC. Amino acids: CSAVGNNEQFF.

The chain joins TRBV12-3 or TRBV12-4 to TRBJ2-7; 10 bases are a match to TRBD1. The CDR3 length is 13 residues. V lost 5 bases and J lost 6; bases outside the gene matches: 4. This CDR3 is CASSDRGQSEQYF. The CDR3 DNA sequence: TGTGCCAGCAGTGACAGGGGGCAAAGCGAGCAGTACTTC.

Notes on this clonotype: A much larger clone lies one base from this, so it may be a read error. This sequence joins TRBV7-3 and TRBJ2-7, with D possibly matching TRBD2 (5 bases). The CDR3 runs to 14 residues. V lost 2 bases and J lost 7, with 15 bases in between. Germline V gene sequence: CDR1 SGHTA, CDR2 FQGTGA. The CDR3 reads CASSLGLSANEQYF. The CDR3, as DNA: TGTGCCAGCAGCTTAGGACTTTCCGCCAATGAGCAGTACTTC.

The rearrangement joins TRBV2 to TRBJ2-6, with a tentative D call TRBD1 (5 bases). Germline V gene data show CDR1 as SNHLY and CDR2 as FYNNEI. The CDR3 extends over 14 amino acids. The V and J ends lost 6 bases and 0 bases respectively, with 6 bases between them. CDR3 region: CASRGHSGANVLTF. The CDR3 bases are TGTGCCAGCAGAGGACACTCTGGGGCCAACGTCCTGACTTTC.

This sequence joins TRBV10-3 and TRBJ2-3; TRBD2 agrees at 8 bases. Per germline, CDR1 ENHRY and CDR2 SYGVKD. The CDR3 runs 16 residues. J lost 6 bases, V lost 3 bases, and 11 bases had no gene match. The DNA for the CDR3 is TGTGCCATCAGTGAAAGTGGAGCGGGGGCGGGGGATACGCAGTATTTT. Its translation is CAISESGAGAGDTQYF.

V is TRBV7-8 and J is TRBJ2-4; 7 positions agree with TRBD1. The CDR3 contains 14 residues. The germline V gene has CDR1 SGHVS and CDR2 FQNEAQ. V gave up 9 bases and J gave up 7 bases; unmatched junction bases: 12. CDR3 DNA: TGTGCCAGTATCGACAGGGCCTTGGGGAACATTCAGTACTTC. Protein sequence: CASIDRALGNIQYF.

This rearrangement joins TRBV12-3 or TRBV12-4 to TRBJ1-2, with D tentatively TRBD1 (6 bases). CDR3 length equals 14 residues. Trimming left V 6 bases short and J 6 bases short, with 17 bases between. This CDR3 reads CASSPRGESDGYTF. The CDR3 DNA reads TGTGCCAGCAGCCCCAGGGGAGAAAGCGATGGCTACACCTTC.

The chain is built from TRBV5-1 and TRBJ2-7; D might be TRBD1 or TRBD2, each matching 6 bases. The CDR3 runs 16 residues. V lost 5 bases to trimming and J lost 1 base, with 19 bases between them. From germline, CDR1 is SGHRS and CDR2 YFSETQ. The CDR3, as DNA: TGCGCCAGCAGGTATGGGACTGGAAGGGGGTCCTACGAGCAGTACTTC. It yields the protein CASRYGTGRGSYEQYF.

This chain connects TRBV6-1 to TRBJ2-1; the match to TRBD1 covers 8 bases. This CDR3 comprises 16 residues. V shed 6 bases, J shed 0 bases, and the junction held 7 bases outside the gene matches. CDR1 and CDR2 (germline): MNHNS, SASEGT. The CDR3 sequence: CASSYGTGSSYNEQFF. The CDR3 nucleotides read TGTGCCAGCAGCTATGGGACAGGAAGCTCCTACAATGAGCAGTTCTTC.